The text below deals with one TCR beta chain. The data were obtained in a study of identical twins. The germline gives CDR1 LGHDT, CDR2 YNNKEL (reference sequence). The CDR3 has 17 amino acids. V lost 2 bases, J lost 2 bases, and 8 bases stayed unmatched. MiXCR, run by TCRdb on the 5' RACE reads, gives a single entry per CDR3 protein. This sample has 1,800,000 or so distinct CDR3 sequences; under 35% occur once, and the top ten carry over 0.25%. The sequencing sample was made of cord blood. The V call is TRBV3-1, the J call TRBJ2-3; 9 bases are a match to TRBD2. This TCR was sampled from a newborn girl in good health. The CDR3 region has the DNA TGTGCCAGCAGCCAATCGTGGTTAGCGGGGGACACAGATACGCAGTATTTT. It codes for CASSQSWLAGDTDTQYF.